The rows below give T cell receptor beta chains drawn from one sample of a study of Ad26.COV2.S vaccination and SARS-CoV-2 variants. TCRdb's copy holds only in-frame clones and misses some; the assay was immunoSEQ multiplex PCR. Seen here are 300,000 to 400,000 clones, around 84% observed once, and the top ten hold 1.5% to 2.5%. Sequenced here: peripheral blood, sampled in a trial of Ad26.COV2.S vaccine versus placebo. The source is a person aged 18-60 years who received the Ad26.COV2.S COVID-19 vaccine or a placebo. Each CDR3 is given with its conserved first and last residue. The order of the fields is V gene, clone size, D gene, J gene, CDR3 DNA, CDR3 protein. A D gene is named only where the DNA matches it firmly. Rows give clone size only sometimes, using once, few, many, or a class for an expanded clone.

v_gene: TRBV2; abundance: NA; d_gene: TRBD1; j_gene: TRBJ2-2; CDR3nt: TGTGCCAGCAGGGACAGGGGCCGGACCGGGGAGCTGTTTTTT; CDR3aa: CASRDRGRTGELFF
v_gene: TRBV5-1; abundance: NA; d_gene: NA; j_gene: TRBJ2-3; CDR3nt: TGCGCCAGCAGCTTGACGCAGGTGCCCACAGATACGCAGTATTTT; CDR3aa: CASSLTQVPTDTQYF
v_gene: TRBV6-2/TRBV6-3; abundance: NA; d_gene: NA; j_gene: TRBJ1-5; CDR3nt: TGTGCCAGCAGCCCGGAACCCGGCAGAGGCCAGCATTTT; CDR3aa: CASSPEPGRGQHF
v_gene: TRBV9; abundance: once; d_gene: TRBD2; j_gene: TRBJ2-3; CDR3nt: TGTGCCAGCAGCGCGACTAGCGGGGTCCCGGGAGGTACGCAGTATTTT; CDR3aa: CASSATSGVPGGTQYF
v_gene: TRBV19; abundance: NA; d_gene: NA; j_gene: TRBJ2-3; CDR3nt: TGTGCCAGTAGTAAGCAGGCCCTGGATTATACGCAGTATTTT; CDR3aa: CASSKQALDYTQYF
v_gene: TRBV7-8; abundance: NA; d_gene: TRBD1; j_gene: TRBJ2-5; CDR3nt: TGTGCCAGCAGCAGCTGGACAGGGGTGCCCCAAGAGACCCAGTACTTC; CDR3aa: CASSSWTGVPQETQYF
v_gene: TRBV6-5; abundance: NA; d_gene: TRBD1; j_gene: TRBJ2-6; CDR3nt: TGTGCCAGCAGCGGCGACAGGGCTGGGGCCAACGTCCTGACTTTC; CDR3aa: CASSGDRAGANVLTF
v_gene: TRBV5-8; abundance: once; d_gene: NA; j_gene: TRBJ2-1; CDR3nt: TGTGCCAGCAGCCTCGGACAGCCAAGCTACAATGAGCAGTTCTTC; CDR3aa: CASSLGQPSYNEQFF
v_gene: TRBV6-2/TRBV6-3; abundance: NA; d_gene: NA; j_gene: TRBJ1-5; CDR3nt: TGTGCCAGCAGTAACGGTCTAAATCAGCCCCAGCATTTT; CDR3aa: CASSNGLNQPQHF
v_gene: TRBV6-5; abundance: NA; d_gene: NA; j_gene: TRBJ1-5; CDR3nt: TGTGCCGCCGAACAGGGACTAAGCAATCAGCCCCAGCATTTT; CDR3aa: CAAEQGLSNQPQHF
v_gene: TRBV6-4; abundance: NA; d_gene: TRBD1; j_gene: TRBJ1-1; CDR3nt: TGTGCCAGCAGTGACGGCGTCAGGGGGGGTGAGGACACTGAAGCTTTCTTT; CDR3aa: CASSDGVRGGEDTEAFF
v_gene: TRBV2; abundance: NA; d_gene: NA; j_gene: TRBJ1-2; CDR3nt: TGTGCCAGCAGCGGAGGGTATGGCTACACCTTC; CDR3aa: CASSGGYGYTF
v_gene: TRBV5-4; abundance: NA; d_gene: TRBD2; j_gene: TRBJ2-1; CDR3nt: TGTGCCAGCAGCGGCCTGGGGACTAGCTCTTACAATGAGCAGTTCTTC; CDR3aa: CASSGLGTSSYNEQFF
v_gene: TRBV6-1; abundance: NA; d_gene: TRBD2; j_gene: TRBJ2-3; CDR3nt: TGTGCCAGCAGTGTCAGACTAGCGGGGGGGGCAGATACGCAGTATTTT; CDR3aa: CASSVRLAGGADTQYF
v_gene: TRBV29-1; abundance: few; d_gene: TRBD1; j_gene: TRBJ1-2; CDR3nt: TGCAGCACGAACAGGGGGCGCGTCGATGGCTACACCTTC; CDR3aa: CSTNRGRVDGYTF
v_gene: TRBV12-3/TRBV12-4; abundance: NA; d_gene: TRBD2; j_gene: TRBJ2-1; CDR3nt: TGTGCCAGCAGTCGGGGGGGCGGGAATGAGCAGTTCTTC; CDR3aa: CASSRGGGNEQFF
v_gene: TRBV6-5; abundance: once; d_gene: NA; j_gene: TRBJ1-5; CDR3nt: TGTGCCAGCAGTTACTTTGGCCCTAATCAGCCCCAGCATTTT; CDR3aa: CASSYFGPNQPQHF
v_gene: TRBV5-1; abundance: NA; d_gene: NA; j_gene: TRBJ2-1; CDR3nt: TGCGCCAGCAGCCCCCCCGGGGATGGGCAGTTCTTC; CDR3aa: CASSPPGDGQFF
v_gene: TRBV30; abundance: NA; d_gene: NA; j_gene: TRBJ1-3; CDR3nt: TGTGCCTGGAGTGCGACAGGCCCTGGTAACACCATATATTTT; CDR3aa: CAWSATGPGNTIYF
v_gene: TRBV7-2; abundance: few; d_gene: TRBD1; j_gene: TRBJ1-5; CDR3nt: TGTGCCAGCAGCTTCATGGACAGGGAGGACCAGCCCCAGCATTTT; CDR3aa: CASSFMDREDQPQHF
v_gene: TRBV6-6; abundance: NA; d_gene: TRBD1; j_gene: TRBJ2-1; CDR3nt: TGTGCCAGCAGCCCACTATTTTATTCTAGAACAGGGGGACGACACAATGAGCAGTTCTTC; CDR3aa: CASSPLFYSRTGGRHNEQFF
v_gene: TRBV5-4; abundance: NA; d_gene: NA; j_gene: TRBJ2-3; CDR3nt: TGTGCCAGCAGCTTGTCCCCGAACACAGATACGCAGTATTTT; CDR3aa: CASSLSPNTDTQYF
v_gene: TRBV7-9; abundance: NA; d_gene: TRBD2; j_gene: TRBJ2-1; CDR3nt: TGTGCCAGCAGCTCAAGGGGTAGCGGGGGGGCTACTGAGCAGTTCTTC; CDR3aa: CASSSRGSGGATEQFF
v_gene: TRBV15; abundance: NA; d_gene: NA; j_gene: TRBJ1-2; CDR3nt: TGTGCCACCAGCAGATCCCTCCCCGAACCGGACGCTATAATGTATGGCTACACCTTC; CDR3aa: CATSRSLPEPDAIMYGYTF
v_gene: TRBV7-9; abundance: NA; d_gene: NA; j_gene: TRBJ1-3; CDR3nt: TGTGCCAGCAGAGGGGGGCTCTCTGGAAACACCATATATTTT; CDR3aa: CASRGGLSGNTIYF
v_gene: TRBV7-9; abundance: NA; d_gene: NA; j_gene: TRBJ1-5; CDR3nt: TGTGCCAGCAGCTTAGAGGGCATCGGCAATCAGCCCCAGCATTTT; CDR3aa: CASSLEGIGNQPQHF
v_gene: TRBV6-1; abundance: few; d_gene: TRBD1; j_gene: TRBJ2-2; CDR3nt: TGTGCCAGCAGTGACGGGACAGGGGGCGCCGGGGAGCTGTTTTTT; CDR3aa: CASSDGTGGAGELFF
v_gene: TRBV7-9; abundance: NA; d_gene: TRBD1; j_gene: TRBJ1-2; CDR3nt: TGTGCCAGCAGCTTAGGGACAGGGCCCGTTGATGGCTACACCTTC; CDR3aa: CASSLGTGPVDGYTF
v_gene: TRBV29-1; abundance: NA; d_gene: NA; j_gene: TRBJ1-2; CDR3nt: TGCAGCGTTGAAGATAGAGCGCCGTGGGACGGCTACACCTTC; CDR3aa: CSVEDRAPWDGYTF
v_gene: TRBV5-1; abundance: NA; d_gene: NA; j_gene: TRBJ1-4; CDR3nt: TGCGCCAGCAGCTTGAGCCGGCCGGGTAATGAAAAACTGTTTTTT; CDR3aa: CASSLSRPGNEKLFF
v_gene: TRBV19; abundance: NA; d_gene: NA; j_gene: TRBJ1-1; CDR3nt: TGTGCCAGTAGTATTTCCAGGGTGACTGAAGCTTTCTTT; CDR3aa: CASSISRVTEAFF
v_gene: TRBV5-1; abundance: NA; d_gene: TRBD1; j_gene: TRBJ2-1; CDR3nt: TGCGCCAGCAGCTCGCCGGGACAGGAATACAATGAGCAGTTCTTC; CDR3aa: CASSSPGQEYNEQFF
v_gene: TRBV18; abundance: NA; d_gene: NA; j_gene: TRBJ1-1; CDR3nt: TGTGCCAGCTCACCACAGGCTGACACTGAAGCTTTCTTT; CDR3aa: CASSPQADTEAFF
v_gene: TRBV11-2; abundance: once; d_gene: NA; j_gene: TRBJ1-2; CDR3nt: TGTGCCAGCAGCCGAGAACAGGGAAACTATGGCTACACCTTC; CDR3aa: CASSREQGNYGYTF